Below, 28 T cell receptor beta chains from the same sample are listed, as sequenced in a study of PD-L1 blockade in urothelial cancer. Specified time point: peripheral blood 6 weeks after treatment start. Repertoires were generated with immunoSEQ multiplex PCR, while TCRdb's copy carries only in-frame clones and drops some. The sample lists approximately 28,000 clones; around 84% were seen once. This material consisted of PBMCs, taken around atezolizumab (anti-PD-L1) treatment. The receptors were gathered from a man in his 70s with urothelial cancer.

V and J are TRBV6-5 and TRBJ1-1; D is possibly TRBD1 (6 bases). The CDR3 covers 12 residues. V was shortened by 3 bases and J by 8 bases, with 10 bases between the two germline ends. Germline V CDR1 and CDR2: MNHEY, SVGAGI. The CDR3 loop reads CASSYYTGEAFF. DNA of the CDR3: TGTGCCAGCAGTTATTACACAGGGGAAGCTTTCTTT.

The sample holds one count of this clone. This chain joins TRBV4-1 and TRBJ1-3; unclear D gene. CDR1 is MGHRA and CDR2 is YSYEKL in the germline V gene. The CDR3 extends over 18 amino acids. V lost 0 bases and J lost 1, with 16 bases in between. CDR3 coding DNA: TGCGCCAGCAGCCAAGATAGCCCGGCCAGGAGGTCTGGAAACACCATATATTTT. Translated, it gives CASSQDSPARRSGNTIYF.

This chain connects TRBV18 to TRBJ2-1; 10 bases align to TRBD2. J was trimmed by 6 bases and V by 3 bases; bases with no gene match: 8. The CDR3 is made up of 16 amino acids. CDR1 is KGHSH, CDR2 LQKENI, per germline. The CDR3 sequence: CASSPLRLAGANEQFF. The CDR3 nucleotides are TGTGCCAGCTCACCGTTGCGCCTAGCGGGGGCCAATGAGCAGTTCTTC.

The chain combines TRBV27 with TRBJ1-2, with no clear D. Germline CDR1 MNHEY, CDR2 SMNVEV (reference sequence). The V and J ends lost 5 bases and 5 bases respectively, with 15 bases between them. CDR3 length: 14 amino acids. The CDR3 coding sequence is TGTGCCAGCAGTCCCGCGGCTAACTTATATGGCTACACCTTC. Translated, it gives CASSPAANLYGYTF.

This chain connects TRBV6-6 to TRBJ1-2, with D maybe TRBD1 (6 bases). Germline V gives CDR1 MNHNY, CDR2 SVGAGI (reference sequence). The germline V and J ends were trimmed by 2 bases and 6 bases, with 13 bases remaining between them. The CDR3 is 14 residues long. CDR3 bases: TGTGCCAGCAGTTACCCGCGGGGGCAAGATGGCTACACCTTC. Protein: CASSYPRGQDGYTF.

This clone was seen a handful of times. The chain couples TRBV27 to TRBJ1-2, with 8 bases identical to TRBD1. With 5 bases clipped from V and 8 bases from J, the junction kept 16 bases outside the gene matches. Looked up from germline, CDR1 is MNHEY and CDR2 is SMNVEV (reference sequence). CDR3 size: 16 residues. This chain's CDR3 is CASSRREPGGAGGYTF. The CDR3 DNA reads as TGTGCCAGCAGTCGGAGGGAGCCAGGGGGCGCCGGGGGCTACACCTTC.

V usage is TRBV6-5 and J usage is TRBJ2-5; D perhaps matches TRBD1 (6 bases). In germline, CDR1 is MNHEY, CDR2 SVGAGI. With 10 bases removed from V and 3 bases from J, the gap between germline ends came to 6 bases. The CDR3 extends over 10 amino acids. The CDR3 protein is CATGEETQYF. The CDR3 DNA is TGTGCCACAGGGGAAGAGACCCAGTACTTC.

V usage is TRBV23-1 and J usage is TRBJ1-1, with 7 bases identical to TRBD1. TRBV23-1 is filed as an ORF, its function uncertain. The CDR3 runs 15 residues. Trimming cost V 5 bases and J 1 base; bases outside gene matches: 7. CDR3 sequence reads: CASSASGTENTEAFF. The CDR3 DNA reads TGCGCCAGCAGTGCCTCCGGGACAGAGAACACTGAAGCTTTCTTT.

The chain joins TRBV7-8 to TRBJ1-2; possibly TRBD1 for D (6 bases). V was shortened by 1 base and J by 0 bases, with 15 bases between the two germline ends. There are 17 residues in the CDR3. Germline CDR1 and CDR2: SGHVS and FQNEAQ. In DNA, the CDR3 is TGTGCCAGCAGCTTAGTAGTCAGGGGTAATACTAACTATGGCTACACCTTC. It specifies CASSLVVRGNTNYGYTF.

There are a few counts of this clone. CDR3 region: CAWSVGGGTDTQYF. The CDR3 bases are TGTGCCTGGAGTGTCGGGGGGGGCACAGATACGCAGTATTTT. This chain joins TRBV30 and TRBJ2-3; 8 bases map to TRBD2. CDR1 is GTSNPN, CDR2 SVGIG, per germline (reference sequence). Trimming cost V 0 bases and J 1 base; bases outside gene matches: 0. The CDR3 has 14 amino acids. Based on the CDR3 plus reference TRBV30 and TRBJ2-3, the full variable domain is SQTIHQWPATLVQPVGSPLSLECTVEGTSNPNLYWYRQAAGRGLQLLFYSVGIGQISSEVPQNLSASRPQDRQFILSSKKLLLSDSGFYLCAWSVGGGTDTQYFGPGTRLTVL.

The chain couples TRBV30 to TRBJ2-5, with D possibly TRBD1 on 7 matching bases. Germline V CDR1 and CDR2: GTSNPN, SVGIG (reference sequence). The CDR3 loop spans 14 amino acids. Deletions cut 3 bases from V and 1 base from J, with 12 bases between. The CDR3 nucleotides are TGTGCCTGGAGACGCGGGACAGCCCAAGAGACCCAGTACTTC. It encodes CAWRRGTAQETQYF.

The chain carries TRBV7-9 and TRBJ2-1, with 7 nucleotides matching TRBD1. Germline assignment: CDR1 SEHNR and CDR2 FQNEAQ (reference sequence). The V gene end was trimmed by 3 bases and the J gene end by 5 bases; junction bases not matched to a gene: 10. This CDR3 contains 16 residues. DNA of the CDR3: TGTGCCAGCAGCTTTCAACCGGGACAGACTGACAATGAGCAGTTCTTC. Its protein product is CASSFQPGQTDNEQFF.

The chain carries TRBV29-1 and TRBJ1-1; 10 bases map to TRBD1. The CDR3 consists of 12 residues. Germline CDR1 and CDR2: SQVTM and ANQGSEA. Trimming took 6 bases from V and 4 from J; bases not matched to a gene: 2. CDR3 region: CSVGQGGTEAFF. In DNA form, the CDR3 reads TGCAGCGTAGGACAGGGGGGCACTGAAGCTTTCTTT.

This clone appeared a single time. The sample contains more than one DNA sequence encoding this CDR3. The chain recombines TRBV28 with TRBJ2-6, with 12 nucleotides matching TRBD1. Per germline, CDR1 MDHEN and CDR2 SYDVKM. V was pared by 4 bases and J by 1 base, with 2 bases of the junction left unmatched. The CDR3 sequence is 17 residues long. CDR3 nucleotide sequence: TGTGCCAGCAGTTCGGGACAGGGGGCTTCTGGGGCCAACGTCCTGACTTTC. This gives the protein CASSSGQGASGANVLTF.

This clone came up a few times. CDR3 DNA: TGTGCCAGCTTTGGACAGCCAAACACTGAAGCTTTCTTT. This codes for CASFGQPNTEAFF. The V gene is TRBV5-4, the J gene TRBJ1-1; D is perhaps TRBD1 (6 bases). V lost 7 bases and J 2 bases, leaving 12 bases between the germline ends. Germline loops: CDR1 SGHNT, CDR2 YYREEE (reference sequence). CDR3 size: 13 residues.

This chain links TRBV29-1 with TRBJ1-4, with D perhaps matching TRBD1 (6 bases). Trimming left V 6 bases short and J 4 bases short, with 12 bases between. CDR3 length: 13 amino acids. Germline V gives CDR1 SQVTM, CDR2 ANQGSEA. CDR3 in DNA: TGCAGCGTCGGGGAGGGGGGTAATGAAAAACTGTTTTTT. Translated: CSVGEGGNEKLFF.

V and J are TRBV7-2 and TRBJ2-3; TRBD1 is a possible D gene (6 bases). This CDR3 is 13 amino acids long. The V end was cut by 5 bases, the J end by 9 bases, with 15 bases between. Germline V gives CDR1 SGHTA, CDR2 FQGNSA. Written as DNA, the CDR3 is TGTGCCAGCAGCCGGGTACAGGGTGTCACGCAGTATTTT. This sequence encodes CASSRVQGVTQYF.

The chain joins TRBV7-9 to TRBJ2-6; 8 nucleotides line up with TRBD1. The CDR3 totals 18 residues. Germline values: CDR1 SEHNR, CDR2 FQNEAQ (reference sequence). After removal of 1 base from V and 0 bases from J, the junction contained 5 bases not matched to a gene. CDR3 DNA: TGTGCCAGCAGCTTAGTGTCAGGGGGCGTCTCTGGGGCCAACGTCCTGACTTTC. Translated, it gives CASSLVSGGVSGANVLTF.

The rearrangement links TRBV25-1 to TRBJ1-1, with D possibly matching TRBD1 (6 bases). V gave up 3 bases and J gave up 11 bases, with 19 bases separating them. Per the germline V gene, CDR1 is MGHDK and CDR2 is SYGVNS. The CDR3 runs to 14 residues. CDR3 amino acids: CASSENRDGAVAFF. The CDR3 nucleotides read TGTGCCAGCAGTGAGAACAGGGACGGGGCCGTGGCTTTCTTT.

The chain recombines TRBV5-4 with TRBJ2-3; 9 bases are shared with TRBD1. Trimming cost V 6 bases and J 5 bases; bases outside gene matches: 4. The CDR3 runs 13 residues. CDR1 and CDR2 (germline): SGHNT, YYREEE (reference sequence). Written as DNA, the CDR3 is TGTGCCAGCACACAGGGGGCACAAGATACGCAGTATTTT. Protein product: CASTQGAQDTQYF.

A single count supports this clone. The chain's CDR3 is CASSLVGRGFEQYF. The CDR3, as DNA: TGTGCCAGCAGCTTAGTTGGCAGGGGGTTCGAGCAGTACTTC. The chain couples TRBV7-2 to TRBJ2-7, with TRBD1 matching 7 bases. Germline loops: CDR1 SGHTA, CDR2 FQGNSA. The CDR3 loop spans 14 amino acids. Germline trimming cut 1 base from V and 6 bases from J; bases unmatched to any gene: 6.

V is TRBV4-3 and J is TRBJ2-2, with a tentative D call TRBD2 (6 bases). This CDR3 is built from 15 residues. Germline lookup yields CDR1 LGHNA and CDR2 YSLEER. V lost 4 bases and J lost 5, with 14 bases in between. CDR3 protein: CASSRGRSGTGELFF. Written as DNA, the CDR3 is TGCGCCAGCAGCCGAGGGAGGTCAGGGACCGGGGAGCTGTTTTTT.

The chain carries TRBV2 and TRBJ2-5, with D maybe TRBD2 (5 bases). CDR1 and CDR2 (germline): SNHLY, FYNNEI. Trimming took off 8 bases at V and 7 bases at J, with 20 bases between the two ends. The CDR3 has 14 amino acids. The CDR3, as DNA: TGTGCCAGCGACCCCGCGGGCTTGGGCGTGACCCAGTACTTC. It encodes CASDPAGLGVTQYF.

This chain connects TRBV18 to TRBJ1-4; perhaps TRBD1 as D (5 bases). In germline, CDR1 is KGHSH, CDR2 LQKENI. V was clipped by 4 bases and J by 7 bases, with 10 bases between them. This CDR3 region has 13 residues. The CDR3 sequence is CASSRQLGEKLFF. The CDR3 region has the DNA TGTGCCAGCTCACGACAGTTGGGTGAAAAACTGTTTTTT.

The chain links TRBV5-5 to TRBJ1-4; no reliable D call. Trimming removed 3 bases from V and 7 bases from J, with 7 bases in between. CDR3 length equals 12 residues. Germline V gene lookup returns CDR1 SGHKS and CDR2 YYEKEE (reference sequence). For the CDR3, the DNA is TGTGCCAGCAGCTCCAGTGGTGAAAAACTGTTTTTT. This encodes CASSSSGEKLFF.

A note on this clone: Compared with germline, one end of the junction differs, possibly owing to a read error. CDR3: CASTGISYEQWF. CDR3 bases: TGTGCCAGCACAGGGATCTCCTACGAGCAGTGGTTC. V gene TRBV6-1 combines with J gene TRBJ2-7; D may be TRBD1 (5 bases). Germline V gene data show CDR1 as MNHNS and CDR2 as SASEGT. This CDR3 spans 12 amino acids.

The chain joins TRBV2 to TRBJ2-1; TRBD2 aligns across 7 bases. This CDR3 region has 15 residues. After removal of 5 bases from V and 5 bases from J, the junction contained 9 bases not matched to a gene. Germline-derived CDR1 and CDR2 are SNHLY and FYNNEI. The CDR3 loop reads CASSQWSGVNNEQFF. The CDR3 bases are TGTGCCAGCAGTCAATGGAGCGGGGTAAACAATGAGCAGTTCTTC.

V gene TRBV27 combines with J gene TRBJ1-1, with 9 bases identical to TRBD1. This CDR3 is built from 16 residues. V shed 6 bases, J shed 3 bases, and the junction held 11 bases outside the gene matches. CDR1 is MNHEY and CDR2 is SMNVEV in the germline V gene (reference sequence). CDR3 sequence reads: CASSPAGTGPHTEAFF. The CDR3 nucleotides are TGTGCCAGCAGCCCTGCCGGGACAGGGCCCCACACTGAAGCTTTCTTT.